This T cell receptor (beta chain) was profiled in a study of beta chain features in type 1 diabetes. What was sequenced were expressed TCRB transcripts, since all of the isolated RNA had been reverse transcribed. The assay was immunoSEQ multiplex PCR, and TCRdb's table has in-frame clones only and misses some. The sample lists around 450,000 clones, 9.5% to 12% occurring once. V trimming: 3 bases; J trimming: 6 bases; junction bases outside the gene matches: 6. Germline CDR1 MGHDK, CDR2 SYGVNS. This CDR3 has 15 amino acids. The clonotype was recovered from a woman aged 18-30 years in good health. The specimen was naive CD4+ T cells from blood. The rearrangement uses TRBV25-1 and TRBJ2-4, with TRBD1 matching 9 bases. The CDR3 nucleotides are TGTGCCAGCAGTGATCCGGGACAGGGTACAAACATTCAGTACTTC. The encoded protein is CASSDPGQGTNIQYF. Variable domain in full (rest from reference TRBV25-1 and TRBJ2-4): EADIYQTPRYLVIGTGKKITLECSQTMGHDKMYWYQQDPGMELHLIHYSYGVNSTEKGDLSSESTVSRIRTEHFPLTLESARPSHTSQYLCASSDPGQGTNIQYFGAGTRLSVL.